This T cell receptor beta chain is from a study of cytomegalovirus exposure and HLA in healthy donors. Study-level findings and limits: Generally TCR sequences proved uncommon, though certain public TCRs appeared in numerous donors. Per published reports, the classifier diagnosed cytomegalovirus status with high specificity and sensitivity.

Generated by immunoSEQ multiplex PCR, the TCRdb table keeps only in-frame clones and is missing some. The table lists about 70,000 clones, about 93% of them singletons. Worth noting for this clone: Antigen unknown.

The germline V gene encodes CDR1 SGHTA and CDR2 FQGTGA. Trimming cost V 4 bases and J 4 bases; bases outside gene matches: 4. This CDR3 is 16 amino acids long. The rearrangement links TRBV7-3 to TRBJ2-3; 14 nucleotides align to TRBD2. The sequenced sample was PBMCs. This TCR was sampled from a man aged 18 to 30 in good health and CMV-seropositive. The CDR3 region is CASSSGTSGSPDTQYF. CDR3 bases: TGTGCCAGCAGCTCCGGGACTAGCGGGAGTCCAGATACGCAGTATTTT.